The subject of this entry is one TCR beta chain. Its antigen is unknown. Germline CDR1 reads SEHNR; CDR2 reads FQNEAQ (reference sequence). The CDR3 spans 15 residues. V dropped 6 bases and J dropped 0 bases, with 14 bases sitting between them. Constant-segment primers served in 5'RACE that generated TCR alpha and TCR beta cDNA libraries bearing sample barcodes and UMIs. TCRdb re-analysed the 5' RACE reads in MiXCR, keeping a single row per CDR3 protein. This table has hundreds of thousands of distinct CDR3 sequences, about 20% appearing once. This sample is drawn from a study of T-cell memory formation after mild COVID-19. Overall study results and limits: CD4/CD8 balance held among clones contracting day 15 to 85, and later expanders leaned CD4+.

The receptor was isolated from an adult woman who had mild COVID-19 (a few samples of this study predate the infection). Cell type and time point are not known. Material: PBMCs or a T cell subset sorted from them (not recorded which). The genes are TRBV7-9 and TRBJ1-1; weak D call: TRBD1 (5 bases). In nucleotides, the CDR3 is TGTGCCAGCAGTCCCCGGGGGAGCATGAACACTGAAGCTTTCTTT. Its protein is CASSPRGSMNTEAFF.